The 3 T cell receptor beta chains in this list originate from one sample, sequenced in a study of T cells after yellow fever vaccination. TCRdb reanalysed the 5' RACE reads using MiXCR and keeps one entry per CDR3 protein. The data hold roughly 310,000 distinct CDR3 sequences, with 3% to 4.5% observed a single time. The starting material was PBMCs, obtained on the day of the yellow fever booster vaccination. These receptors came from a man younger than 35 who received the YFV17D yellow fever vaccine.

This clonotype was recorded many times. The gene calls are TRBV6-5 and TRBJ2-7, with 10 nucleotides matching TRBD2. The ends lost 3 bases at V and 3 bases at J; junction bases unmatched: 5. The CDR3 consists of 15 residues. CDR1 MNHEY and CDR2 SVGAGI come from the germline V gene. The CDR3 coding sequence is TGTGCCAGCAGTTATCAGGCTAGCGGGGGCTACGAGCAGTACTTC. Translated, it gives CASSYQASGGYEQYF.

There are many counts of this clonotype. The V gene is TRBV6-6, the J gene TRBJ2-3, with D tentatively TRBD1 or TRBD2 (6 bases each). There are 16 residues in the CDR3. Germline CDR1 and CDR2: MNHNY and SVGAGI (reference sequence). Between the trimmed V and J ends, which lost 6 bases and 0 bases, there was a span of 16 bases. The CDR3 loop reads CASRAYGGLSTDTQYF. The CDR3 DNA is TGTGCCAGCAGAGCGTACGGGGGCCTTAGCACAGATACGCAGTATTTT.

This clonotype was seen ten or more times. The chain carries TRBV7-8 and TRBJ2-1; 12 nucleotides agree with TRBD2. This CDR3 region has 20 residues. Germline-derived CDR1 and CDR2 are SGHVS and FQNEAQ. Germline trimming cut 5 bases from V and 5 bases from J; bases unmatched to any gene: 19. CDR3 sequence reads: CASSIKTSSGGVLINNEQFF. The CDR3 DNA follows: TGTGCCAGCAGCATCAAGACCTCTAGCGGGGGGGTTCTCATCAACAATGAGCAGTTCTTC.